This is a list of T cell receptor beta chains from one sample in a study of cytotoxic CD8 clonotypes in ibrutinib-treated CLL. Some clones are missing from TCRdb's copy, which holds only in-frame ones; the method was immunoSEQ multiplex PCR. The table has 20,000 to 30,000 clones, roughly 65% seen once. Sequencing used PBMCs, obtained after 24 months of ibrutinib treatment. These receptors were collected from a human donor with chronic lymphocytic leukemia. The CDR3 runs from the conserved cysteine through the conserved F or W. A D gene is named only where the DNA matches it firmly. Where a row states a size, it is once, few, many or the class of an expanded clone; other rows omit it.

size: -; V: TRBV7-6; J: TRBJ1-1; length: 15; D: TRBD1; DNA: TGTGCCAGCAGCTCCCGGACAGGGGGAAACACTGAAGCTTTCTTT; CDR3: CASSSRTGGNTEAFF
size: -; V: TRBV19; J: TRBJ2-7; length: 15; D: TRBD2; DNA: TGTGCCAGTAGCCGTACTAGCGGGGGGGCCTACGAGCAGTACTTC; CDR3: CASSRTSGGAYEQYF
size: few; V: TRBV29-1; J: TRBJ2-6; length: 14; D: -; DNA: TGCAGCGTTGAGGGTCCATCAGGGGCCAACGTCCTGACTTTC; CDR3: CSVEGPSGANVLTF
size: -; V: TRBV5-1; J: TRBJ1-1; length: 14; D: TRBD1; DNA: TGCGCCAGCAGCTTGGACAGGGGGAGCACTGAAGCTTTCTTT; CDR3: CASSLDRGSTEAFF
size: few; V: TRBV5-3; J: TRBJ1-2; length: 14; D: -; DNA: TGTGCCAGAAGCTTGTCTACCAGGGGAAGAGGCTACACCTTC; CDR3: CARSLSTRGRGYTF
size: -; V: TRBV5-8; J: TRBJ2-7; length: 13; D: -; DNA: TGTGCCAGCAGCTTTTACAGAGGCTACGAGCAGTACTTC; CDR3: CASSFYRGYEQYF
size: once; V: TRBV14; J: TRBJ1-2; length: 13; D: TRBD1; DNA: TGTGCCAGCAGCCAAGAAAGGGGGCCGGGCTACACCTTC; CDR3: CASSQERGPGYTF
size: -; V: TRBV4-1; J: TRBJ1-2; length: 15; D: -; DNA: TGCGCCAGCAGCCATAACCGGGACGGTAACTATGGCTACACCTTC; CDR3: CASSHNRDGNYGYTF
size: once; V: TRBV20-1; J: TRBJ1-1; length: 11; D: -; DNA: TGCAAGGGCGGTACCAACACTGAAGCTTTCTTT; CDR3: CKGGTNTEAFF
size: -; V: TRBV10-1; J: TRBJ1-6; length: 14; D: -; DNA: TGCGCCAGCAGTGAGGGACAGAATAATTCACCCCTCCACTTT; CDR3: CASSEGQNNSPLHF
size: -; V: TRBV7-9; J: TRBJ1-1; length: 15; D: -; DNA: TGTGCCAGCAGCTTATACAGGAGGGGGGACACTGAAGCTTTCTTT; CDR3: CASSLYRRGDTEAFF
size: -; V: TRBV19; J: TRBJ2-5; length: 14; D: -; DNA: TGTGCCAGTAGTATTGGGGGGAGGCAAGAGACCCAGTACTTC; CDR3: CASSIGGRQETQYF
size: -; V: TRBV12-5; J: TRBJ2-7; length: 12; D: -; DNA: TGTGCTAGTGGTCCCCCCGGGGGACAACAGTACTTC; CDR3: CASGPPGGQQYF
size: -; V: TRBV18; J: TRBJ2-7; length: 14; D: -; DNA: TGTGCCAGCTCACCGGGGAGCGGTGCAAGCGAGCAGTACTTC; CDR3: CASSPGSGASEQYF
size: -; V: TRBV7-7; J: TRBJ2-2; length: 13; D: -; DNA: TGTGCCAGCAAGGAACAGAACACCGGGGAGCTGTTTTTT; CDR3: CASKEQNTGELFF
size: -; V: TRBV19; J: TRBJ1-6; length: 14; D: TRBD1; DNA: TGTGCCAGTAGTATGGACAGGGGCAATTCACCCCTCCACTTT; CDR3: CASSMDRGNSPLHF
size: -; V: TRBV7-9; J: TRBJ1-1; length: 13; D: -; DNA: TGTGCCAGCAGCTTAGAACTACACACTGAAGCTTTCTTT; CDR3: CASSLELHTEAFF
size: -; V: TRBV19; J: TRBJ1-3; length: 17; D: -; DNA: TGTGCCAGTAGTATCACGTACGGCCGGCTCTCTGGAAACACCATATATTTT; CDR3: CASSITYGRLSGNTIYF
size: -; V: TRBV5-1; J: TRBJ1-1; length: 10; D: -; DNA: TGCGCCAGCAGCTTGGAGGCACATTTCTTT; CDR3: CASSLEAHFF
size: once; V: TRBV19; J: TRBJ2-1; length: 15; D: -; DNA: TGTGCCAGTAGTATCCCTGGGAGCTCCTACAATGAGCAGTTCTTC; CDR3: CASSIPGSSYNEQFF